These T cell receptor beta chains were read from a single sample in a study of blood T cell repertoires in COVID-19. The table came from immunoSEQ multiplex PCR; TCRdb's copy has only in-frame clones and leaves some out. The top ten hold 0.95% to 1.5% of the sample, which has fewer than 300,000 clones, 70% to 90% seen once. The sequencing sample was made of PBMCs or T cells enriched from blood (not recorded which). The receptors originated from a woman between 40 and 55 years old with acute COVID-19. Both conserved end residues are part of each CDR3. Fields, in order: V gene, J gene, clone size, D gene, CDR3 DNA, CDR3 protein. A D gene is named only where the DNA matches it firmly. The size field is filled for only some rows; it gives once, few, many or a size class.

V gene: TRBV4-1; J gene: TRBJ2-1; clone size: .; D gene: .; CDR3 DNA: TGCGCCAGCAGCCAAGGGGCCCCCTCTCACAATGAGCAGTTCTTC; CDR3 protein: CASSQGAPSHNEQFF
V gene: TRBV9; J gene: TRBJ2-3; clone size: .; D gene: TRBD2; CDR3 DNA: TGTGCCAGCAGCGTGCTAGCGGGAGCTGCAGATACGCAGTATTTT; CDR3 protein: CASSVLAGAADTQYF
V gene: TRBV6-4; J gene: TRBJ1-5; clone size: .; D gene: TRBD1; CDR3 DNA: TGTGCCAGCAGTGACTCGCGTTCGGGACAGGTCGGCAATCAGCCCCAGCATTTT; CDR3 protein: CASSDSRSGQVGNQPQHF
V gene: TRBV10-2; J gene: TRBJ2-3; clone size: .; D gene: TRBD2; CDR3 DNA: TGCGCCAGCAGTCCCTTGAGCGGGAGGGTTGGGCGGTATTTT; CDR3 protein: CASSPLSGRVGRYF
V gene: TRBV4-2; J gene: TRBJ2-1; clone size: .; D gene: .; CDR3 DNA: TGTGCCAGCAGCCAGGGAGGCGCGGTCAATGAGCAGTTCTTC; CDR3 protein: CASSQGGAVNEQFF
V gene: TRBV19; J gene: TRBJ2-3; clone size: once; D gene: TRBD2; CDR3 DNA: TGTGCCAGAAACAAACTAGCGGGAGATAGGAAGTTCACAGATACGCAGTATTTT; CDR3 protein: CARNKLAGDRKFTDTQYF
V gene: TRBV28; J gene: TRBJ1-2; clone size: .; D gene: TRBD1; CDR3 DNA: TGTGCCAGCAATCCCGGGACAGGGGGATATGGCTACACCTTC; CDR3 protein: CASNPGTGGYGYTF
V gene: TRBV5-1; J gene: TRBJ2-5; clone size: .; D gene: TRBD1; CDR3 DNA: TGCGCCAGCAGCAGAGAGGGACAGGGGGGAGAGACCCAGTACTTC; CDR3 protein: CASSREGQGGETQYF
V gene: TRBV7-2; J gene: TRBJ2-7; clone size: .; D gene: TRBD2; CDR3 DNA: TGTGCCAGCAGCTTTGCGGGAGCGGGGATAGGCGAGCAGTACTTC; CDR3 protein: CASSFAGAGIGEQYF
V gene: TRBV7-9; J gene: TRBJ1-2; clone size: .; D gene: .; CDR3 DNA: TGTGCCAGCAGCAGCCTAGCGGGAAATGGGCCGGGTGGCTACACCTTC; CDR3 protein: CASSSLAGNGPGGYTF
V gene: TRBV27; J gene: TRBJ1-5; clone size: .; D gene: .; CDR3 DNA: TGTGCCAGCAGTCCCGGACAATATAGCAATCAGCCCCAGCATTTT; CDR3 protein: CASSPGQYSNQPQHF
V gene: TRBV7-2; J gene: TRBJ2-5; clone size: .; D gene: .; CDR3 DNA: TGTGCCAGCAGCTTACTACAGGGTAAAGAGACCCAGTACTTC; CDR3 protein: CASSLLQGKETQYF
V gene: TRBV9; J gene: TRBJ2-3; clone size: few; D gene: .; CDR3 DNA: TGTGCCAGCAGCGTAGTCGCGGGGTGGGGTACGCAGTATTTT; CDR3 protein: CASSVVAGWGTQYF
V gene: TRBV7-2; J gene: TRBJ1-4; clone size: .; D gene: .; CDR3 DNA: TGTGCCAGCAGCTTACAACAGGCCGAGGCCGGTGAAAAACTGTTTTTT; CDR3 protein: CASSLQQAEAGEKLFF
V gene: TRBV24-1; J gene: TRBJ2-3; clone size: once; D gene: .; CDR3 DNA: TGTGCCACCAGTGAGCCAGACCCTAGCCGGGCAGATACGCAGTATTTT; CDR3 protein: CATSEPDPSRADTQYF
V gene: TRBV27; J gene: TRBJ1-5; clone size: .; D gene: .; CDR3 DNA: TGTGCCAGCAGTTTATCGTTTGGGGCAGGGGCTTATAGCAATCAGCCCCAGCATTTT; CDR3 protein: CASSLSFGAGAYSNQPQHF
V gene: TRBV6-5; J gene: TRBJ1-4; clone size: once; D gene: TRBD1; CDR3 DNA: TGTGCCAGCACGACAGGGGGCAGGGGAGAGGAAAAACTGTTTTTT; CDR3 protein: CASTTGGRGEEKLFF
V gene: TRBV3-1/TRBV3-2; J gene: TRBJ1-2; clone size: .; D gene: .; CDR3 DNA: TGTGCCAGCAGCAACCGAGGGGGGGCGGTTGGCTACACCTTC; CDR3 protein: CASSNRGGAVGYTF
V gene: TRBV19; J gene: TRBJ2-1; clone size: .; D gene: .; CDR3 DNA: TGTGCCAGTAGTACCACGATAAATACAGAGTACAATGAGCAGTTCTTC; CDR3 protein: CASSTTINTEYNEQFF
V gene: TRBV7-2; J gene: TRBJ2-3; clone size: .; D gene: TRBD1; CDR3 DNA: TGTGCCAGCAGCGCCTACCGGGACAGGGGGCAGGCAGATACGCAGTATTTT; CDR3 protein: CASSAYRDRGQADTQYF
V gene: TRBV28; J gene: TRBJ1-1; clone size: .; D gene: .; CDR3 DNA: TGTGCCAGCAGCCAAGGTGACAGAGACACTGAAGCTTTCTTT; CDR3 protein: CASSQGDRDTEAFF
V gene: TRBV19; J gene: TRBJ1-5; clone size: few; D gene: TRBD1; CDR3 DNA: TGTGCCAGTAGTAAGGGACAGGGGTATGGAGGCAATCAGCCCCAGCATTTT; CDR3 protein: CASSKGQGYGGNQPQHF
V gene: TRBV5-4; J gene: TRBJ2-5; clone size: once; D gene: .; CDR3 DNA: TGTGCCAGCAGCTTGGCCTGGGGGCAGCGGGACAGGGAGACCCAGTACTTC; CDR3 protein: CASSLAWGQRDRETQYF
V gene: TRBV18; J gene: TRBJ1-5; clone size: .; D gene: TRBD1; CDR3 DNA: TGTGCCAGCTCACCATCGACAGGGGTGGTTCAGCCCCAGCATTTT; CDR3 protein: CASSPSTGVVQPQHF
V gene: TRBV20-1; J gene: TRBJ2-1; clone size: .; D gene: .; CDR3 DNA: TGCAGTGCTACCCCAGACAATGAGCAGTTCTTC; CDR3 protein: CSATPDNEQFF
V gene: TRBV5-4; J gene: TRBJ1-6; clone size: .; D gene: .; CDR3 DNA: TGTGCCAGCAGCTTGGGGGGCAGGGAGGCTTCACCCCTCCACTTT; CDR3 protein: CASSLGGREASPLHF
V gene: TRBV5-8; J gene: TRBJ1-1; clone size: .; D gene: .; CDR3 DNA: TGTGCCAGCAGCTTAGGTCAAAGGGGTACTGAAGCTTTCTTT; CDR3 protein: CASSLGQRGTEAFF
V gene: TRBV18; J gene: TRBJ1-3; clone size: .; D gene: .; CDR3 DNA: TGTGCCAGCTCACCACCTCATGGAAACACCATATATTTT; CDR3 protein: CASSPPHGNTIYF
V gene: TRBV9; J gene: TRBJ1-2; clone size: .; D gene: TRBD1; CDR3 DNA: TGTGCCAGCAGCGCCGGGACAGTCAGAATCTATGGCTACACCTTC; CDR3 protein: CASSAGTVRIYGYTF
V gene: TRBV10-2; J gene: TRBJ2-2; clone size: .; D gene: .; CDR3 DNA: TGCGCCAGCAGTGAGTCCCGCGGGACCGGGGAGCTGTTTTTT; CDR3 protein: CASSESRGTGELFF
V gene: TRBV27; J gene: TRBJ2-1; clone size: .; D gene: TRBD2; CDR3 DNA: TGTGCCAGCAGCCGACTAGCGGACCGTTCGCATGAGCAGTTCTTC; CDR3 protein: CASSRLADRSHEQFF
V gene: TRBV11-2; J gene: TRBJ1-1; clone size: few; D gene: .; CDR3 DNA: TGTGCCAGCAGCTTAGACGGAGTTGAAGCTTTCTTT; CDR3 protein: CASSLDGVEAFF
V gene: TRBV18; J gene: TRBJ2-7; clone size: .; D gene: .; CDR3 DNA: TGTGCCAGCTCACCTGCCGGGAGTAGATCCTACGAGCAGTACTTC; CDR3 protein: CASSPAGSRSYEQYF
V gene: TRBV3-1/TRBV3-2; J gene: TRBJ2-1; clone size: .; D gene: .; CDR3 DNA: TGTGCCAGCAGCGGACTGGGCTCGGGGGTAGCGCCGATCTACAATGAGCAGTTCTTC; CDR3 protein: CASSGLGSGVAPIYNEQFF
V gene: TRBV4-1; J gene: TRBJ1-4; clone size: .; D gene: TRBD1; CDR3 DNA: TGCGCCAGCAGCCAAAGCGACCCGGGCAGGGGGAGCGAAAAACTGTTTTTT; CDR3 protein: CASSQSDPGRGSEKLFF
V gene: TRBV28; J gene: TRBJ1-3; clone size: once; D gene: .; CDR3 DNA: TGTGCCAGCAGTTTAGCACAGGGAAACACCATATATTTT; CDR3 protein: CASSLAQGNTIYF
V gene: TRBV6-5; J gene: TRBJ1-4; clone size: .; D gene: TRBD1; CDR3 DNA: TGTGCCAGCAGTTCCCCGGGACAGGGGAATGAAAAACTGTTTTTT; CDR3 protein: CASSSPGQGNEKLFF
V gene: TRBV6-2/TRBV6-3; J gene: TRBJ1-1; clone size: .; D gene: .; CDR3 DNA: TGTGCCAGCAGTTACTGGGGAACAGGGTGGGACACTGAAGCTTTCTTT; CDR3 protein: CASSYWGTGWDTEAFF
V gene: TRBV6-5; J gene: TRBJ1-6; clone size: .; D gene: TRBD1; CDR3 DNA: TGTGCCAGCAGTTACACCGGGACAGGTCATTCACCCCTCCACTTT; CDR3 protein: CASSYTGTGHSPLHF
V gene: TRBV21-1; J gene: TRBJ2-4; clone size: .; D gene: .; CDR3 DNA: TGTGCCAGCAGCATTCAGGCGGGGACAGCCAAAAACATTCAGTACTTC; CDR3 protein: CASSIQAGTAKNIQYF
V gene: TRBV7-8; J gene: TRBJ2-1; clone size: .; D gene: .; CDR3 DNA: TGTGCCAGCACCAAATTCCAGGGGTTTGGCAGCAATGAGCAGTTCTTC; CDR3 protein: CASTKFQGFGSNEQFF
V gene: TRBV5-7; J gene: TRBJ2-1; clone size: once; D gene: .; CDR3 DNA: TGTGCCAGCAGCCGGGTTCGCTCCTACAATGAGCAGTTCTTC; CDR3 protein: CASSRVRSYNEQFF
V gene: TRBV5-4; J gene: TRBJ2-5; clone size: .; D gene: TRBD1; CDR3 DNA: TGTGCCAGCAGCCTTCCTACAGGGGTAGAGACCCAGTACTTC; CDR3 protein: CASSLPTGVETQYF
V gene: TRBV6-5; J gene: TRBJ2-1; clone size: .; D gene: TRBD1; CDR3 DNA: TGTGCCAGCAGCCGAACAGGGGGCAGGAATGAGCAGTTCTTC; CDR3 protein: CASSRTGGRNEQFF
V gene: TRBV2; J gene: TRBJ2-7; clone size: .; D gene: .; CDR3 DNA: TGTGCCAGCAGTGAACCTCTCCGAGAGTACGAGCAGTACTTC; CDR3 protein: CASSEPLREYEQYF
V gene: TRBV27; J gene: TRBJ1-5; clone size: .; D gene: .; CDR3 DNA: TGTGCCAGCAGTCCCCTGGCTGATCAGCCCCAGCATTTT; CDR3 protein: CASSPLADQPQHF